This T cell receptor beta chain stems from a study of control samples from healthy donors and cancer patients. Assay used: immunoSEQ multiplex PCR; TCRdb lists only in-frame clones, some missing. This repertoire shows some 160,000 clones, approximately 90% found once; its top ten account for 0.68%. This CDR3 spans 18 amino acids. V dropped 1 base and J dropped 1 base, with 14 bases sitting between them. Germline-derived CDR1 and CDR2 are LGHNA and YSLEER. The sample consisted of blood. The V gene is TRBV4-3, the J gene TRBJ2-6; D may match TRBD1 or TRBD2 (5 bases each). The sequence derives from a woman in her 30s in good health. Written as DNA, the CDR3 is TGCGCCAGCAGCCAAGCCCAGGGACCCTTTTCTGGGGCCAACGTCCTGACTTTC. Translated, it gives CASSQAQGPFSGANVLTF.